The present TCR beta chain was sequenced within a study of cytomegalovirus exposure and HLA in healthy donors. Healthy bone marrow donors made up the donor group. The CDR3 covers 14 residues. The germline V gene has CDR1 GTSNPN and CDR2 SVGIG (reference sequence). V trimming: 5 bases; J trimming: 10 bases; junction bases outside the gene matches: 13. General study results and limits: A few V segments could not be told apart, such as TRBV6-2 and TRBV6-3, and were left out. As a later analysis revealed, the rate of TCR association differed by HLA locus, with DRB1 most and HLA-C fewest.

The PCR used 60 Vbeta and 13 Jbeta primers. Produced via immunoSEQ multiplex PCR; TCRdb's table is partial and in-frame only. Of approximately 85,000 clones in the sample, just under 80% were seen once. A remark on this clone: The antigen is unknown.

The genes are TRBV30 and TRBJ2-1; 8 bases line up with TRBD2. Sequenced input: PBMCs. The TCR originated in a man between 25 and 39 years old in good health and CMV-seronegative. DNA of the CDR3: TGTGCCTGGCGGGGGGGCGGGGGCCCGTCCGAGCAGTTCTTC. Amino acid sequence: CAWRGGGGPSEQFF.